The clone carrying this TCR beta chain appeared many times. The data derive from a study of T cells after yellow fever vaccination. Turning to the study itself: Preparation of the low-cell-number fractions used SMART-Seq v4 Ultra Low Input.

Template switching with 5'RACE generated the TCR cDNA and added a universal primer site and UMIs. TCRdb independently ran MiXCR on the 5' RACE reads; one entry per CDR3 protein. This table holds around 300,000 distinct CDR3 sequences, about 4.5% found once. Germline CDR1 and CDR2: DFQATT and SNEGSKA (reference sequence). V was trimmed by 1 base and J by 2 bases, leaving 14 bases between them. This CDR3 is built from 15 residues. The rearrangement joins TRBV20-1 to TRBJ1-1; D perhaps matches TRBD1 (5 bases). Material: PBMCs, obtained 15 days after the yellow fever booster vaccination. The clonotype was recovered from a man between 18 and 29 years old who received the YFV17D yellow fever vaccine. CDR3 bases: TGCAGTGCTAGAGGAGACCGACAGACTAACACTGAAGCTTTCTTT. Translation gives CSARGDRQTNTEAFF.